This T cell receptor (beta chain) appears in the sequencing data of a study of blood T cell repertoires in COVID-19. Here immunoSEQ multiplex PCR was the method, and the copy in TCRdb shows in-frame clones only, minus some. The table lists about 170,000 clones, more than 70% of them singletons, with about 19% in the top ten. J lost 0 bases, V lost 4 bases, and 8 bases had no gene match. The CDR3 loop spans 17 amino acids. From germline, CDR1 is SGHRS and CDR2 YFSETQ. J is TRBJ2-3 and V is TRBV5-1; the match to TRBD2 covers 10 bases. The specimen sequenced was peripheral blood. This sequence originates from a woman in her seventies who had recovered from COVID-19. In DNA, the CDR3 is TGCGCCAGCAGCGCGGGCGCGACTAGCGGGAGCACAGATACGCAGTATTTT. Protein sequence: CASSAGATSGSTDTQYF.